This T cell receptor (beta chain) was sequenced for a study of T-cell reconstitution after alpha-beta-depleted transplantation in children. Study outcomes and limitations: Counts and diversity of T cells one year after transplant came mostly from newly produced T cells. Some patients showed high day-60 TCRbeta diversity, which derived from surviving recipient T cells and thymic progenitors. Reported findings indicate that, about two months after transplant, alpha-beta T cells came from several hundred expanded clones, which were derived from non-depleted graft cells.

Between the trimmed V and J ends, which lost 4 bases and 3 bases, there was a span of 14 bases. The CDR3 is 14 residues long. Germline values: CDR1 SGHRS, CDR2 YFSETQ. As regards this clonotype: Its antigen is still unknown.

Unique molecular identifiers were built into the TCRbeta library. MiXCR, run by TCRdb on the PCR reads, gives a single entry per CDR3 protein. The sample holds 700,000 to 950,000 distinct CDR3 sequences, roughly 15% seen once. The sample consisted of PBMCs, mostly from graft donor cells, taken 360 days after TCRalphabeta/CD19-depleted stem cell transplant. The origin of this receptor is a male patient between 10 and 17 years old who had a stem cell transplant for acute lymphoblastic leukemia, so the T cells may come from the graft donor. The chain combines TRBV5-1 with TRBJ2-7; D is uncertain. DNA of the CDR3: TGCGCCAGCAGCCCGTACTCACAAGTCTACGAGCAGTACTTC. It yields the protein CASSPYSQVYEQYF.